The 31 T cell receptor beta chains below come from one sample, sequenced in a study of identical twins. TCRdb re-called the 5' RACE reads through MiXCR, storing one row per CDR3 protein. This sample has 600,000 to 700,000 distinct CDR3 sequences, with about 20% found just once. The data were also submitted as part of a second study, on T cells expressing NK-cell markers.

Source material: PBMCs. All receptors derive from a woman between 18 and 29 years old in good health.

The rearrangement uses TRBV6-2 or TRBV6-3 and TRBJ2-2; 7 bases line up with TRBD1. The CDR3 runs 12 residues. The V segment lost 5 bases and the J segment 6 bases; nucleotides outside the gene matches: 0. The germline V gene has CDR1 MNHEY and CDR2 SVGEGT. Here the CDR3 DNA reads TGTGCCAGCAGTGGACAGGCCGGGGAGCTGTTTTTT. Its protein is CASSGQAGELFF.

This clonotype was seen at least ten times. The chain links TRBV7-2 to TRBJ2-3, with a possible D match to TRBD2 (6 bases). With 5 bases removed from V and 3 bases from J, the gap between germline ends came to 12 bases. This CDR3 is built from 14 residues. Germline V lookup: CDR1 SGHTA, CDR2 FQGNSA. CDR3 sequence reads: CASSPGDRTDTQYF. The DNA of the CDR3 is TGTGCCAGCAGCCCGGGGGACCGGACAGATACGCAGTATTTT.

The chain combines TRBV7-9 with TRBJ2-1; tentatively, D is TRBD1 or TRBD2 (5 bases each). The CDR3 has 15 residues. Per germline, CDR1 SEHNR and CDR2 FQNEAQ (reference sequence). V shed 4 bases and J shed 5 bases, with 15 bases lying between them. DNA for the CDR3: TGTGCCAGCAGCTCCCCCGGGACGGGTAACAATGAGCAGTTCTTC. Residues: CASSSPGTGNNEQFF.

The sample holds a few counts of this clonotype. Here the CDR3 omits its conserved ending phenylalanine or tryptophan, so a read error is the likely source. The limits of the CDR3 on the DNA are not certain, so only TCRdb's listed CDR3 is given. The V gene is TRBV12-2, the J gene TRBJ1-2. TRBV12-2 is reported as a pseudogene. The CDR3 comprises 9 residues, both ends counted. The CDR3 loop is CASLPDLLI.

This clonotype came up a few times. This chain links TRBV7-9 with TRBJ2-3; the D gene could be TRBD1 or TRBD2 (5 bases each). CDR3 length: 11 amino acids. Deletions cut 7 bases from V and 5 bases from J, with 7 bases between. The germline V gene has CDR1 SEHNR and CDR2 FQNEAQ (reference sequence). The chain's CDR3 is CASKGRDTQYF. The CDR3 region has the DNA TGTGCCAGCAAGGGGAGAGATACGCAGTATTTT.

This chain uses TRBV4-3 with TRBJ2-1, with 7 positions matching TRBD2. This CDR3 is built from 17 residues. Looked up from germline, CDR1 is LGHNA and CDR2 is YSLEER. V trimming: 0 bases; J trimming: 6 bases; junction bases outside the gene matches: 11. The CDR3 DNA follows: TGCGCCAGCAGCCAAGATCTTGGGGGAGGGCCGGGCAATGAGCAGTTCTTC. It codes for CASSQDLGGGPGNEQFF.

The chain couples TRBV9 to TRBJ2-2; no reliable D call. The length of the CDR3 is 17 residues. V dropped 1 base and J dropped 0 bases, with 13 bases sitting between them. Germline values: CDR1 SGDLS, CDR2 YYNGEE. The CDR3 sequence: CASSVLKDGSNTGELFF. The DNA of the CDR3 is TGTGCCAGCAGCGTATTGAAGGACGGCTCGAACACCGGGGAGCTGTTTTTT. The variable domain in full, completed from reference TRBV9 and TRBJ2-2, reads DSGVTQTPKHLITATGQRVTLRCSPRSGDLSVYWYQQSLDQGLQFLIQYYNGEERAKGNILERFSAQQFPDLHSELNLSSLELGDSALYFCASSVLKDGSNTGELFFGEGSRLTVL.

The CDR3 protein is CAISESGSATGELFF. The CDR3 region has the DNA TGTGCCATCAGTGAGTCGGGCAGCGCCACCGGGGAGCTGTTTTTT. The V gene is TRBV10-3, the J gene TRBJ2-2, with D unclear. The V end lost 0 bases, the J end lost 4 bases, and 9 bases lay between the germline ends. The CDR3 spans 15 residues. Germline values: CDR1 ENHRY, CDR2 SYGVKD.

This clonotype showed up just a few times. V is TRBV11-2 and J is TRBJ2-2; possibly TRBD2 for D (5 bases). Per germline, CDR1 SGHAT and CDR2 FQNNGV. There are 18 residues in the CDR3. Between the trimmed V and J ends, which lost 2 bases and 5 bases, there was a span of 21 bases. DNA of the CDR3: TGTGCCAGCAGCTTAAGGGAAGGAGCGGCCCTGGGGACCGGGGAGCTGTTTTTT. Protein: CASSLREGAALGTGELFF.

The CDR3 protein is CASSFPGLAEDTQYF. In nucleotides, the CDR3 is TGTGCCAGCAGCTTTCCGGGACTAGCAGAAGATACGCAGTATTTT. The chain couples TRBV7-8 to TRBJ2-3; 9 bases are a match to TRBD2. Germline V gene lookup returns CDR1 SGHVS and CDR2 FQNEAQ. CDR3 size: 15 residues. V was pared by 3 bases and J by 5 bases, with 6 bases of the junction left unmatched.

CDR3 sequence: CASSFDRQAFF. CDR3 bases: TGTGCCAGCAGTTTCGACAGGCAAGCTTTCTTT. The chain joins TRBV12-3 or TRBV12-4 to TRBJ1-1; tentatively, D is TRBD1 (6 bases). This CDR3 spans 11 amino acids. V dropped 3 bases and J dropped 9 bases, with 8 bases sitting between them.

The chain has TRBV5-1 and TRBJ2-1, with D possibly TRBD2 on 6 matching bases. Deletions cut 2 bases from V and 8 bases from J, with 14 bases between. CDR1 SGHRS and CDR2 YFSETQ come from the germline V gene. The CDR3 totals 14 residues. The CDR3 protein is CASSFWGEFDEQFF. As DNA, the CDR3 is TGCGCCAGCAGCTTTTGGGGGGAGTTCGATGAGCAGTTCTTC. Combining the CDR3 with reference TRBV5-1 and TRBJ2-1 gives the whole variable domain KAGVTQTPRYLIKTRGQQVTLSCSPISGHRSVSWYQQTPGQGLQFLFEYFSETQRNKGNFPGRFSGRQFSNSRSEMNVSTLELGDSALYLCASSFWGEFDEQFFGPGTRLTVL.

This clonotype was counted a few times. CDR3 nucleotides: TGTGCCTTCAGTTTAAGGCTAGCGGGGGCCTCGAACACCGGGGAGCTGTTTTTT. Protein: CAFSLRLAGASNTGELFF. The chain joins TRBV12-3 or TRBV12-4 to TRBJ2-2; 10 bases are a match to TRBD2. Trimming took 11 bases from V and 0 from J; bases not matched to a gene: 15. This CDR3 is 18 amino acids long.

This clonotype was counted between two and nine times. This chain uses TRBV2 with TRBJ2-7; 7 bases are shared with TRBD2. V gave up 9 bases and J gave up 1 base; unmatched junction bases: 9. Germline assignment: CDR1 SNHLY and CDR2 FYNNEI. The CDR3 is 14 amino acids. CDR3 in DNA: TGTGCCAGTACCTGGGAGGGGCTGTCCTACGAGCAGTACTTC. This codes for CASTWEGLSYEQYF. The full variable domain, with the rest looked up from reference TRBV2 and TRBJ2-7, is EPEVTQTPSHQVTQMGQEVILRCVPISNHLYFYWYRQILGQKVEFLVSFYNNEISEKSEIFDDQFSVERPDGSNFTLKIRSTKLEDSAMYFCASTWEGLSYEQYFGPGTRLTVT.

This clonotype was seen a handful of times. The chain carries TRBV20-1 and TRBJ2-7, with 8 bases identical to TRBD2. With V trimmed by 0 bases and J by 2 bases, 9 bases remained unmatched. Per the germline V gene, CDR1 is DFQATT and CDR2 is SNEGSKA (reference sequence). The CDR3 is 16 amino acids. CDR3 in amino acids: CSARDRASGFPYEQYF. In nucleotides, the CDR3 is TGCAGTGCTAGAGACCGGGCTAGCGGGTTTCCCTACGAGCAGTACTTC.

A note on this clonotype: One end of the junction fails to match germline, which may point to a read error. The chain couples TRBV6-2 or TRBV6-3 to TRBJ2-3; TRBD2 aligns across 9 bases. Germline-derived CDR1 and CDR2 are MNHEY and SVGEGT. The CDR3 totals 15 residues. CDR3 region: CASSRTGTSRDTQYF. CDR3 coding DNA: TGTGCCAGCAGTCGTACCGGGACTAGCAGAGATACGCAGTATTTT.

The chain is built from TRBV6-1 and TRBJ1-4; TRBD1 agrees at 7 bases. Germline V gene lookup returns CDR1 MNHNS and CDR2 SASEGT. CDR3 length: 14 amino acids. The V and J ends lost 6 bases and 4 bases, in that order; junction bases with no gene match: 5. CDR3 sequence (DNA): TGTGCCAGCAGGCAGTACAGGGGTAATGAAAAACTGTTTTTT. Translation gives CASRQYRGNEKLFF.

The CDR3 coding sequence is TGCGCCAGCAAAAACATGAACACTGAAGCTTTCTTT. Translation: CASKNMNTEAFF. The J gene is TRBJ1-1, the V gene TRBV5-1, with D hard to call. The CDR3 is 12 amino acids. V was cut by 6 bases and J by 0 bases, with 6 bases left in between. CDR1 and CDR2 from the germline V gene are SGHRS and YFSETQ.

This clonotype was recorded at least ten times. The J gene is TRBJ2-7, the V gene TRBV7-8; 7 positions agree with TRBD1. CDR1 and CDR2 (germline): SGHVS, FQNEAQ. The CDR3 is 16 amino acids. The trim removed 3 bases at V and 9 bases at J, leaving 17 bases unmatched. The CDR3: CASSFVTGAKLMGQYF. Written as DNA, the CDR3 is TGTGCCAGCAGCTTTGTTACAGGGGCGAAATTAATGGGGCAGTACTTC.

This chain connects TRBV5-1 to TRBJ1-1, with 11 bases that match TRBD1. V lost 3 bases and J lost 5; bases outside the gene matches: 9. CDR3 length: 16 residues. Germline-derived CDR1 and CDR2 are SGHRS and YFSETQ. CDR3 coding DNA: TGCGCCAGCAGCTCGGACAGGGGGCGCGGCGAGACTGAAGCTTTCTTT. This sequence encodes CASSSDRGRGETEAFF.

This clonotype showed up many times. The chain employs TRBV12-3 or TRBV12-4 and TRBJ1-1; D call uncertain. The ends were cut back, 6 bases at V and 7 bases at J, with 9 bases in the middle. The CDR3 spans 11 residues. The CDR3 bases are TGTGCCAGCAGCGGCCAATTTGAAGCTTTCTTT. Its translation is CASSGQFEAFF.

This clonotype was seen ten or more times. This rearrangement joins TRBV12-3 or TRBV12-4 to TRBJ1-2; 8 bases agree with TRBD1. The V segment lost 2 bases and the J segment 7 bases; nucleotides outside the gene matches: 12. This CDR3 contains 16 residues. The CDR3 DNA reads as TGTGCCAGCAGTTTACTGCAGGGGGCGACCCCTGGTGGCTACACCTTC. Translated: CASSLLQGATPGGYTF.

This chain uses TRBV20-1 with TRBJ2-1; D unresolved. Trimming pared 2 bases from V and 3 bases from J, leaving 17 bases between. The CDR3 extends over 16 amino acids. Germline loops: CDR1 DFQATT, CDR2 SNEGSKA (reference sequence). The CDR3 DNA sequence: TGCAGTGCTAGACCCGGCCAAAACACTTACTACAATGAGCAGTTCTTC. Translated: CSARPGQNTYYNEQFF.

This clonotype was seen a handful of times. This chain joins TRBV12-3 or TRBV12-4 and TRBJ2-7; D remains ambiguous. V was clipped by 6 bases and J by 5 bases, with 17 bases between them. The CDR3 loop spans 14 amino acids. CDR3 region: CASSLISPGNEQYF. CDR3 in DNA: TGTGCCAGCAGCCTAATATCTCCAGGTAACGAGCAGTACTTC.

The chain employs TRBV12-3 or TRBV12-4 and TRBJ2-7; no firm D call. V was cut by 3 bases and J by 2 bases, with 8 bases left in between. CDR3 length: 13 amino acids. The CDR3 protein is CASSLPATYEQYF. Here the CDR3 DNA reads TGTGCCAGCAGTTTGCCCGCAACCTACGAGCAGTACTTC.

This clonotype was seen only a few times. The V call is TRBV20-1, the J call TRBJ2-1; tentatively, D is TRBD1 (5 bases). CDR1 is DFQATT and CDR2 is SNEGSKA in the germline V gene (reference sequence). CDR3 length: 15 amino acids. Trimming removed 0 bases from V and 7 bases from J, with 16 bases in between. CDR3: CSARDGRTWNNEQFF. CDR3 nucleotides: TGCAGTGCTAGAGATGGGCGGACATGGAATAATGAGCAGTTCTTC.

The chain combines TRBV20-1 with TRBJ2-1; 9 bases are shared with TRBD2. Trimming cost V 3 bases and J 3 bases; bases outside gene matches: 3. From germline, CDR1 is DFQATT and CDR2 SNEGSKA (reference sequence). This CDR3 is built from 14 residues. For the CDR3, the DNA is TGCAGTGCTAGTGTTAGCGGGAGCTACAATGAGCAGTTCTTC. Residues: CSASVSGSYNEQFF.

The chain links TRBV25-1 to TRBJ2-1; the D gene could be TRBD1 or TRBD2 (5 bases each). Germline V gene data show CDR1 as MGHDK and CDR2 as SYGVNS. The length of the CDR3 is 17 residues. V was shortened by 6 bases and J by 4 bases, with 22 bases between the two germline ends. CDR3 DNA: TGTGCCAGCAGGGGGGTCCATCCTCGGCCCCTTTACAATGAGCAGTTCTTC. Residues: CASRGVHPRPLYNEQFF.

The genes are TRBV5-1 and TRBJ2-1, with 8 nucleotides matching TRBD1. Germline CDR1 and CDR2: SGHRS and YFSETQ. V gave up 6 bases and J gave up 6 bases; unmatched junction bases: 8. The CDR3 totals 14 residues. CDR3 region: CASMTDRGPNEQFF. DNA for the CDR3: TGCGCCAGCATGACCGACAGGGGCCCCAATGAGCAGTTCTTC. Together with reference TRBV5-1 and TRBJ2-1, the CDR3 gives the full variable domain: KAGVTQTPRYLIKTRGQQVTLSCSPISGHRSVSWYQQTPGQGLQFLFEYFSETQRNKGNFPGRFSGRQFSNSRSEMNVSTLELGDSALYLCASMTDRGPNEQFFGPGTRLTVL.

V gene TRBV20-1 combines with J gene TRBJ2-1, with D perhaps assigned TRBD1 or TRBD2 (8 bases each). Germline CDR1 and CDR2: DFQATT and SNEGSKA (reference sequence). Between the trimmed V and J ends, which lost 3 bases and 9 bases, there was a span of 18 bases. The CDR3 has 14 amino acids. This chain's CDR3 is CSASGRATGGEQFF. The CDR3 bases are TGCAGTGCTAGCGGGAGGGCTACAGGGGGTGAGCAGTTCTTC.

This clonotype appeared many times. This rearrangement joins TRBV20-1 to TRBJ2-2; D uncertain. Trimming cost V 3 bases and J 4 bases, with 15 bases left between them. Germline V lookup: CDR1 DFQATT, CDR2 SNEGSKA (reference sequence). The CDR3 length is 15 residues. The CDR3 here is CSARYTGQTTGELFF. The CDR3 DNA is TGCAGTGCTAGGTACACGGGTCAAACCACCGGGGAGCTGTTTTTT.